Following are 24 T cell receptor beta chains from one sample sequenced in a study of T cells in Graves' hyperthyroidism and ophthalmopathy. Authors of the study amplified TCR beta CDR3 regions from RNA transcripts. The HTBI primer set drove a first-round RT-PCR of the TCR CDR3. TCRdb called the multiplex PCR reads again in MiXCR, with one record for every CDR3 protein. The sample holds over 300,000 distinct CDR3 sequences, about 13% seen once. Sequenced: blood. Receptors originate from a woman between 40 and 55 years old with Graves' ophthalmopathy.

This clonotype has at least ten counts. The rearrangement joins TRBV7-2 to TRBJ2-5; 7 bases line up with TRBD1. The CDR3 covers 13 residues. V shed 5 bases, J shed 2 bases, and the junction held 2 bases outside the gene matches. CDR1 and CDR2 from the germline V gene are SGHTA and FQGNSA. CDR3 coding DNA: TGTGCCAGCAGCGGACAGGCTCAAGAGACCCAGTACTTC. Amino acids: CASSGQAQETQYF.

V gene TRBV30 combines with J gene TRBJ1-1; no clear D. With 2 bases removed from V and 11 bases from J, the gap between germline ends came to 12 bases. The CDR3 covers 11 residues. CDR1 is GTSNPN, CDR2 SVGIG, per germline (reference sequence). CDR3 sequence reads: CAWSMQAGAFF. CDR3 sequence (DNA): TGTGCCTGGAGTATGCAGGCCGGGGCTTTCTTT.

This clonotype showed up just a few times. The CDR3 is CASSPSPRLAGGRTDTQYF. DNA for the CDR3: TGTGCCAGCAGCCCCTCTCCTAGACTAGCGGGGGGGCGCACAGATACGCAGTATTTT. The chain recombines TRBV7-9 with TRBJ2-3; 14 nucleotides match TRBD2. J lost 1 base, V lost 5 bases, and 11 bases had no gene match. In germline, CDR1 is SEHNR, CDR2 FQNEAQ (reference sequence). The CDR3 consists of 19 residues.

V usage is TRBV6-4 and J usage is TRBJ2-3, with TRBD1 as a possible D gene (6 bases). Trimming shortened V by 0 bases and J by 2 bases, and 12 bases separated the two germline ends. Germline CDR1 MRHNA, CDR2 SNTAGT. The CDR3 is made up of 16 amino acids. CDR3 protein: CASSDSPRDTTDTQYF. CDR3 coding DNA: TGTGCCAGCAGTGACTCCCCCAGGGACACCACAGATACGCAGTATTTT.

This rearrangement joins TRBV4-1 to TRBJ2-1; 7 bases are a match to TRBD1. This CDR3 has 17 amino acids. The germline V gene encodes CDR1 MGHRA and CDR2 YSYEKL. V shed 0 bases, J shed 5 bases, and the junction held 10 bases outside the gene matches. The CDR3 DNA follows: TGCGCCAGCAGCCAAGATTTTGGGACAGCTTACCACAATGAGCAGTTCTTC. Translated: CASSQDFGTAYHNEQFF.

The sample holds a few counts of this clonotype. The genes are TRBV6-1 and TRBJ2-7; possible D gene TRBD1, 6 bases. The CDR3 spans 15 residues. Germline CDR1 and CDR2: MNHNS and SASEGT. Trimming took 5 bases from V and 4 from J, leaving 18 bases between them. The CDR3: CASSPRPPGVYEQYF. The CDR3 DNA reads TGTGCCAGCAGTCCCCGGCCACCAGGGGTTTACGAGCAGTACTTC.

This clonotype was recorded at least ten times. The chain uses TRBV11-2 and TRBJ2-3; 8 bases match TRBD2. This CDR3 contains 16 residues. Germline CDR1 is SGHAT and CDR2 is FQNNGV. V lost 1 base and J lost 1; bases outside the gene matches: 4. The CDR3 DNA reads TGTGCCAGCAGCTTAGCACGGCGGGGGGGCACAGATACGCAGTATTTT. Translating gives CASSLARRGGTDTQYF.

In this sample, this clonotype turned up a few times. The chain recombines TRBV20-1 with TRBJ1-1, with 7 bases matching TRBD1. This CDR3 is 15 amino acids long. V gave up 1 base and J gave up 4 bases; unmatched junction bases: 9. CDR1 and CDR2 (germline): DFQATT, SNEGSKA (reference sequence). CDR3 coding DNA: TGCAGTGCTAGAGGGGTTACAGGGGTGGTCACTGAAGCTTTCTTT. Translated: CSARGVTGVVTEAFF.

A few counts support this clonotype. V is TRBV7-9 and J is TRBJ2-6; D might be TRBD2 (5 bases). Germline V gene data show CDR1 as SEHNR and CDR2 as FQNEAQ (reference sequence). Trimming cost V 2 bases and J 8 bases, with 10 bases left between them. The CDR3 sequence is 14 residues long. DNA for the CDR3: TGTGCCAGCAGCTTAAAATCGGGGTCCAACGTCCTGACTTTC. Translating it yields CASSLKSGSNVLTF.

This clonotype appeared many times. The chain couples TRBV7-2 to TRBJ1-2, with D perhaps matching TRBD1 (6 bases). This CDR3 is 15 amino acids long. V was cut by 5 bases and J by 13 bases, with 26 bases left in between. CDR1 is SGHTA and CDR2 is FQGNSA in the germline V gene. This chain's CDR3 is CASSPQTGLSAIGTF. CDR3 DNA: TGTGCCAGCAGCCCCCAGACAGGCCTTTCGGCCATAGGCACCTTC.

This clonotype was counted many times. The DNA of the CDR3 is TGTGCCAGCAGTGGTCTAGCGGGGTCCACAGATACGCAGTATTTT. Its translation: CASSGLAGSTDTQYF. V and J are TRBV6-1 and TRBJ2-3; 9 positions agree with TRBD2. Germline values: CDR1 MNHNS, CDR2 SASEGT. Germline trimming cut 4 bases from V and 2 bases from J; bases unmatched to any gene: 4. The CDR3 extends over 15 amino acids.

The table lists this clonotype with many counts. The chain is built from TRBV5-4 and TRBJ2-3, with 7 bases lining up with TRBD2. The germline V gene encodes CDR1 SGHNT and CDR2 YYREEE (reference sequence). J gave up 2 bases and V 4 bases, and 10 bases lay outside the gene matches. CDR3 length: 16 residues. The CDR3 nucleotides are TGTGCCAGCAGCCCGGACCTAGCGGCAGCCACAGATACGCAGTATTTT. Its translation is CASSPDLAAATDTQYF.

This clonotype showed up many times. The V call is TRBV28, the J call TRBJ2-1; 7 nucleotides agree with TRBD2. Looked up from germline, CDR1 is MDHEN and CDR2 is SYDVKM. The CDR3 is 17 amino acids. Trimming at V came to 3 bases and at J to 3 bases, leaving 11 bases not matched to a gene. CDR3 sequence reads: CASSFLNLAGDYNEQFF. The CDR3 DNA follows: TGTGCCAGCAGTTTCCTCAATTTAGCGGGTGACTACAATGAGCAGTTCTTC.

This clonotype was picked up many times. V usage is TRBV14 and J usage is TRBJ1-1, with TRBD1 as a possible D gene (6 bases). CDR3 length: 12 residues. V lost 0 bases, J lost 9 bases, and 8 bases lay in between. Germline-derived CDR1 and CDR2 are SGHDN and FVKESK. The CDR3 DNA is TGTGCCAGCAGCCAAGAAGGACAGCAAGCTTTCTTT. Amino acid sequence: CASSQEGQQAFF.

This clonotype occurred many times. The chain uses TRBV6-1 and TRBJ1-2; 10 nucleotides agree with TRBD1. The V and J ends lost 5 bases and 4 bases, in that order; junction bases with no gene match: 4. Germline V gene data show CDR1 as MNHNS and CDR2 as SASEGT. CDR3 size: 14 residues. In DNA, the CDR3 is TGTGCCAGCAGTATCGGACAGGGGGGCTATGGCTACACCTTC. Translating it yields CASSIGQGGYGYTF.

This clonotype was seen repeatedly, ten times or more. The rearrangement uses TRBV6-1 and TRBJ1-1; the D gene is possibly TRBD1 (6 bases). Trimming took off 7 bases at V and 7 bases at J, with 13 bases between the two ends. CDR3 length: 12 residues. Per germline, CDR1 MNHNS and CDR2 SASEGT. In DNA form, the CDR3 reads TGTGCCAGCACATGGGGGCGGGGTGAAGCTTTCTTT. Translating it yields CASTWGRGEAFF.

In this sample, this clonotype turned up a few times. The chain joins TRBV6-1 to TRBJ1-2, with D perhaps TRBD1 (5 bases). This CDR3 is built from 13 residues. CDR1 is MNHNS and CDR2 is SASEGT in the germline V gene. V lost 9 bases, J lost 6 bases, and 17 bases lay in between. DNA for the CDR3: TGTGCCAGTCAGCGGGGGGGTGTTGATGGCTACACCTTC. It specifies CASQRGGVDGYTF.

The CDR3 DNA is TGTGCCAGTAGTATTGGGAATGGCTATTCACCCCTCCACTTT. Protein: CASSIGNGYSPLHF. This chain uses TRBV19 with TRBJ1-6, with D unresolved. Trimming cost V 3 bases and J 8 bases, with 11 bases left between them. This CDR3 has 14 residues. CDR1 LNHDA and CDR2 SQIVND come from the germline V gene (reference sequence).

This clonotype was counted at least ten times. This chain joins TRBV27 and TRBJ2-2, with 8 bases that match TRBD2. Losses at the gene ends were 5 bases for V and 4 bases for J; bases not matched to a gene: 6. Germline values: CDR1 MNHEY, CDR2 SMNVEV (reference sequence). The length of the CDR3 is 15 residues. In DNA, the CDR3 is TGTGCCAGCAGTGTGACTAGCGCTGGCACCGGGGAGCTGTTTTTT. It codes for CASSVTSAGTGELFF.

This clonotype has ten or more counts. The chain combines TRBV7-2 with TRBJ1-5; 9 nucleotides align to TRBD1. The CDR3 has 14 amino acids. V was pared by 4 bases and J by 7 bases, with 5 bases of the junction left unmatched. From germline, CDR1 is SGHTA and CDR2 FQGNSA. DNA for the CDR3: TGTGCCAGCAGCTATCGGACAGGGGACCAGCCCCAGCATTTT. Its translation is CASSYRTGDQPQHF.

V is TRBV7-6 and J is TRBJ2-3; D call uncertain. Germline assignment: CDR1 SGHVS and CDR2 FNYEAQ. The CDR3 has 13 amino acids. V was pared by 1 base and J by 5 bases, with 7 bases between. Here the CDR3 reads CASSLGFEDTQYF. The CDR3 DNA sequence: TGTGCCAGCAGCTTAGGCTTCGAAGATACGCAGTATTTT.

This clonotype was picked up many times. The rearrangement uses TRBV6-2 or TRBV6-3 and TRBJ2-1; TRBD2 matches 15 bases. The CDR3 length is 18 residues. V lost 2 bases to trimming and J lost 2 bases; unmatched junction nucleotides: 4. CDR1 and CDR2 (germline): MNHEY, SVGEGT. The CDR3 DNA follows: TGTGCCAGCAGTTACAGGACTAGCGGGAGGGGCCCCTACAATGAGCAGTTCTTC. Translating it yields CASSYRTSGRGPYNEQFF.

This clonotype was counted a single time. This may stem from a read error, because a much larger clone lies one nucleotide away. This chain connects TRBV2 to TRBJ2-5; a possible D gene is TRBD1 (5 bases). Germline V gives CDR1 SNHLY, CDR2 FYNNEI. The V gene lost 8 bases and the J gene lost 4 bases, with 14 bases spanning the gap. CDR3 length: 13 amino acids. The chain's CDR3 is CASVQELLETQYF. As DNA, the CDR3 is TGTGCCAGCGTACAGGAACTACTAGAGACCCAGTACTTC.

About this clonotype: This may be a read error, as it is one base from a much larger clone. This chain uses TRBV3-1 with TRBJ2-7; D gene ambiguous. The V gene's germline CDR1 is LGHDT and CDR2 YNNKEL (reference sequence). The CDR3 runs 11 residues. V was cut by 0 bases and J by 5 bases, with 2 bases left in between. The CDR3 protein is CASSQDHEQYF. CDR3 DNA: TGTGCCAGCAGCCAAGATCACGAGCAGTACTTC.